Presented here are 5 T cell receptor beta chains from one specimen sequenced in a study of T cell repertoires in cytomegalovirus infection. TCRdb re-analysed the reads in MiXCR, keeping a single row per CDR3 protein. The sample contains tens of thousands of distinct CDR3 sequences, 20% to 25% of which appear only once. The antigens of these receptors remain unknown. Specimen: CD8+ T cells from cultured PBMCs, collected from culture after CMV antigen stimulation. These receptors all come from a human donor in good health (CMV status not recorded). Some clones in this sample may be carry-over from other donors' samples.

This sequence joins TRBV9 and TRBJ2-1; D unclear. The CDR3 runs to 12 residues. Per the germline V gene, CDR1 is SGDLS and CDR2 is YYNGEE. The ends were cut back, 4 bases at V and 5 bases at J, with 7 bases in the middle. The CDR3 sequence: CASSLENNEQFF. For the CDR3, the DNA is TGTGCCAGCAGCCTCGAGAACAATGAGCAGTTCTTC.

This clonotype was counted many times. The chain uses TRBV7-6 and TRBJ1-1; TRBD1 matches 7 bases. Germline V CDR1 and CDR2: SGHVS, FNYEAQ. After removal of 2 bases from V and 4 bases from J, the junction contained 7 bases not matched to a gene. CDR3 length: 15 amino acids. The CDR3 DNA follows: TGTGCCAGCAGCTTAAACAGGGGAGAGGGCACTGAAGCTTTCTTT. This sequence encodes CASSLNRGEGTEAFF.

This clonotype came up a few times. This chain uses TRBV4-3 with TRBJ2-5; the D gene is possibly TRBD2 (6 bases). This CDR3 contains 17 residues. CDR1 is LGHNA, CDR2 YSLEER, per germline. Trimming cost V 0 bases and J 5 bases, with 19 bases left between them. The CDR3 bases are TGCGCCAGCAGCCAAGATACTCTTCAGGGTGGAGGGGAGACCCAGTACTTC. This sequence encodes CASSQDTLQGGGETQYF.

This clonotype has a count of ten or more. This rearrangement joins TRBV7-6 to TRBJ1-2; 12 nucleotides line up with TRBD1. This CDR3 is built from 18 residues. Germline V gene lookup returns CDR1 SGHVS and CDR2 FNYEAQ. Trimming removed 0 bases from V and 5 bases from J; junction bases left unmatched: 10. The CDR3 region has the DNA TGTGCCAGCAGCTTAGCGGGGGACAGGGGGCCCCTTGGGTATGGCTACACCTTC. Translated, it gives CASSLAGDRGPLGYGYTF.

The chain carries TRBV15 and TRBJ2-7, with 8 nucleotides matching TRBD1. V dropped 0 bases and J dropped 5; count of bases not matched to a gene: 6. The CDR3 consists of 15 residues. Germline CDR1 LNHNV, CDR2 YYDKDF (reference sequence). CDR3 coding DNA: TGTGCCACCAGCAGAGATTGGACAGGGTATAACGAGCAGTACTTC. Protein sequence: CATSRDWTGYNEQYF.